This T cell receptor (beta chain) comes out of a study of CD8 T cells in ankylosing spondylitis (dated by TCRdb to between 2016 and 2019). In the study overall: The study profiled T cell receptor beta repertoires in healthy donors and ankylosing spondylitis patients to find disease-linked TCR variants. The whole study cohort included 90 to 120 healthy donors and about two dozen ankylosing spondylitis patients. Peripheral blood samples were taken, and synovial fluid was additionally collected from ankylosing spondylitis patients.

TCRdb shows the sequencer as Illumina HiSeq 2500. Quantitative 5'-RACE with molecular barcodes was used to prepare TCR beta libraries. In the source study's methods: A new computational method, built on a probabilistic model of VDJ rearrangement, was used to identify disease-linked TCR variants. Through fastp at Q25 and MiXCR, TCRdb rebuilt clones from the public reads, retaining in-frame beta chains. Rows merge per CDR3 protein into single entries with the most common DNA and genes. TCRdb's processing, not the authors' own work, is the source of the V and J calls. This sample holds about 250,000 distinct CDR3 sequences; roughly a tenth were observed only once. About 2.8% of the sample is in the top ten clones. This clonotype showed up just a few times. No cognate antigen has been identified for it. It has no much larger one-base neighbor in the sample; base qualities were not kept. Broad study findings and their caveats: A TCR beta motif made up of under ten highly homologous amino acid variants appeared to be characteristic of blood from ankylosing spondylitis patients. A CD8+ phenotype was shown by the disease-linked clones, which were found at relatively low frequencies in peripheral blood. The disease-linked clones were reported to be significantly enriched in matched synovial fluid samples from ankylosing spondylitis patients. Some motif variants had previously been reported in the synovial fluid and blood of reactive arthritis patients, which suggests shared mechanisms of disease initiation.

Inclusive of the bounding cysteine and phenylalanine, the CDR3 is 17 residues long. CDR3 DNA is the only sequence kept; it has 51 bases, read in frame from the first base. The germline V gene encodes CDR1 SGHAT and CDR2 FQNNGV. Deletion took 2 bases off V and 2 bases off J, with a span of 16 bases between the germline ends. The V and J segments used are TRBV11-2 and TRBJ2-1, with the D gene too uncertain to name. The specimen was blood, either unsorted or a sorted T cell fraction (not recorded which). This receptor was obtained from a male donor with ankylosing spondylitis or in good health (not recorded which). This receptor has the CDR3 CASSLRAEARPYNEQFF. The nucleotide sequence is given as TGTGCCAGCAGCTTAAGGGCAGAAGCCCGCCCCTACAATGAGCAGTTCTTC.